Sequencing of this T cell receptor beta chain was carried out in a study of T cell responses to AZD1222 COVID-19 vaccine. Study-level background: Second-dose schedules of about 4 or about 12 weeks were combined.

Repertoires were generated with immunoSEQ multiplex PCR, while TCRdb's copy carries only in-frame clones and drops some. The data show roughly 140,000 clones, around 89% seen once. This CDR3 contains 15 residues. Germline-derived CDR1 and CDR2 are SEHNR and FQNEAQ (reference sequence). Trimming at V came to 4 bases and at J to 8 bases, leaving 8 bases not matched to a gene. The receptor was isolated from an adult in good health. The sample in question was peripheral blood, obtained on day 0 of AZD1222 vaccination. The J gene is TRBJ2-1, the V gene TRBV7-9; 10 bases map to TRBD1. CDR3 sequence reads: CASSYRDRGFDEQFF. CDR3 in DNA: TGTGCCAGCAGCTACCGGGACAGGGGTTTCGATGAGCAGTTCTTC.